In its sample, the clone carrying this T cell receptor (beta chain) was seen a few times. Germline assignment: CDR1 MNHNS and CDR2 SASEGT. The V and J ends lost 6 bases and 1 base respectively, with 18 bases between them. The CDR3 contains 16 residues. These data are taken from a study of metastatic and nonmetastatic thyroid tumors. In the study overall: Repertoires from blood and tumor or nodule tissue of malignant and benign thyroid patients were compared.

Ahead of thyroid surgery, no patient had received treatment of any kind. TCRdb re-analyzed the PCR reads using MiXCR. The data contain about 30,000 clones, roughly 4% of them seen just once; the ten biggest clones take up under 25%. The chain carries TRBV6-1 and TRBJ1-2; weak D call: TRBD1 (6 bases). The receptor was isolated from a female donor with papillary thyroid cancer or a benign thyroid nodule (not recorded which). Some clones in this sample may be carry-over from other donors' samples. Sequencing was carried out using blood. The CDR3 DNA is TGTGCCAGCAGCCCTTGGGAGGGGGACGTTAACTATGGCTACACCTTC. It is translated as CASSPWEGDVNYGYTF.